The clone carrying this T cell receptor beta chain was counted between two and nine times. Measured with immunoSEQ multiplex PCR; TCRdb has only the in-frame clones, and not every one. This sample carries about 120,000 clones, approximately 94% of them seen once, and the ten largest clones take 5%. This CDR3 has 15 amino acids. Germline V gene lookup returns CDR1 LNHDA and CDR2 SQIVND (reference sequence). V lost 7 bases and J 5 bases, leaving 18 bases between the germline ends. These data come from a study of T cell responses to AZD1222 COVID-19 vaccine. The sample was peripheral blood, taken 28 days after the second AZD1222 dose. This receptor was obtained from an adult who received the AZD1222 COVID-19 vaccine. The chain has TRBV19 and TRBJ1-5, with D possibly being TRBD1 (6 bases). CDR3 in amino acids: CASKSVKGGHQPQHF. The CDR3 DNA reads as TGTGCCAGTAAAAGCGTTAAGGGGGGACATCAGCCCCAGCATTTT.